This TCR beta chain was retrieved from a study of a mutant IDH1 vaccine in newly diagnosed glioma. The wider study: Patients got radiotherapy, temozolomide, or both beforehand, and most got both.

A note on this clone: As yet, its antigen is unknown.

Indicated time point: baseline, week 1 (first vaccination visit). The treatment is: pre-vaccination baseline after standard-of-care therapy. Broader study findings: Overall, approximately 93% of patients had vaccine-induced immune responses. Changes in top peripheral clonotypes did not appear linked to pseudoprogression.

Trimming left V 5 bases short and J 4 bases short, with 14 bases between. Looked up from germline, CDR1 is MNHEY and CDR2 is SVGAGI. There are 15 residues in the CDR3. Profiled with immunoSEQ multiplex PCR; TCRdb holds only in-frame clones, not every one. The sample has roughly 51,000 clones; 86% are singletons. The sequences come from PBMCs, collected from a glioma patient treated with radiotherapy, temozolomide or both. V usage is TRBV6-5 and J usage is TRBJ2-2, with a weak D call TRBD1 (6 bases). This TCR was sampled from a man aged 35-49 years with glioma. CDR3 DNA: TGTGCCAGCAGTGGGACAATCTATTCCACCGGGGAGCTGTTTTTT. Translation: CASSGTIYSTGELFF.